These 32 T cell receptor beta chains were all obtained from the same sample, sequenced in a study of cytomegalovirus exposure and HLA in healthy donors (dated by TCRdb to the late 2010s). Libraries were made using the immunoSEQ multiplex PCR assay. The table was pulled from immuneACCESS by TCRdb, which kept in-frame rearrangements only. Such tables lose some clones; where checked, under half of the loss comes from unresolved V genes, and the rest has no known cause. Recorded for this sample are 100,000 to 150,000 clones; nearly 90% of them occurred a single time. Of the sample, 0.95% to 1.5% is held by the ten largest clones. What was sequenced was PBMCs. Source of these receptors: a woman aged 18-35 years in good health and CMV-seronegative.

The chain joins TRBV13 to TRBJ1-1; D call uncertain. This CDR3 has 16 amino acids. Germline loops: CDR1 PRHDT, CDR2 FYEKMQ (reference sequence). V dropped 4 bases and J dropped 3 bases, with 18 bases sitting between them. Here the CDR3 DNA reads TGTGCCAGCAGCTCCAGAGGTGTGAGGTGGGACACTGAAGCTTTCTTT. Protein: CASSSRGVRWDTEAFF.

The chain employs TRBV5-1 and TRBJ1-1; TRBD1 agrees at 8 bases. Trimming removed 8 bases from V and 5 bases from J; junction bases left unmatched: 11. The CDR3 sequence is 14 residues long. CDR1 SGHRS and CDR2 YFSETQ come from the germline V gene. In DNA form, the CDR3 reads TGCGCCAGTAGACAGGGGAGGGGTCGGACTGAAGCTTTCTTT. Amino acids: CASRQGRGRTEAFF. The full variable domain, rest sourced from reference TRBV5-1 and TRBJ1-1, is KAGVTQTPRYLIKTRGQQVTLSCSPISGHRSVSWYQQTPGQGLQFLFEYFSETQRNKGNFPGRFSGRQFSNSRSEMNVSTLELGDSALYLCASRQGRGRTEAFFGQGTRLTVV.

This chain links TRBV7-8 with TRBJ1-1, with D maybe TRBD1 (6 bases). The CDR3 length is 14 residues. V was shortened by 0 bases and J by 7 bases, with 12 bases between the two germline ends. Germline V gene sequence: CDR1 SGHVS, CDR2 FQNEAQ. DNA of the CDR3: TGTGCCAGCAGCTTAGCTCGTGGGGGCAGTGAAGCTTTCTTT. Residues: CASSLARGGSEAFF. Based on the CDR3 plus reference TRBV7-8 and TRBJ1-1, the full variable domain is GAGVSQSPRYKVAKRGQDVALRCDPISGHVSLFWYQQALGQGPEFLTYFQNEAQLDKSGLPSDRFFAERPEGSVSTLKIQRTQQEDSAVYLCASSLARGGSEAFFGQGTRLTVV.

This chain uses TRBV2 with TRBJ1-5, with D unresolved. CDR3 length: 12 residues. V was cut by 2 bases and J by 10 bases, with 9 bases left in between. The germline V gene encodes CDR1 SNHLY and CDR2 FYNNEI. The CDR3 reads CASSEYGEPQHF. CDR3 sequence (DNA): TGTGCCAGCAGTGAATACGGGGAACCCCAGCATTTT.

The chain is built from TRBV2 and TRBJ1-2, with D possibly matching TRBD1 (5 bases). The CDR3 totals 12 residues. Trimming removed 3 bases at V and 5 bases at J, with 7 bases between. Germline V gene sequence: CDR1 SNHLY, CDR2 FYNNEI. The CDR3 is CASSDGGYGYTF. The CDR3 DNA reads TGTGCCAGCAGTGATGGGGGGTATGGCTACACCTTC.

The V and J genes are TRBV9 and TRBJ1-4; 8 nucleotides line up with TRBD1. The junction had 3 bases not matched to a gene; V was cut back by 0 bases and J by 8 bases. This CDR3 has 14 residues. The germline V gene encodes CDR1 SGDLS and CDR2 YYNGEE. CDR3 sequence: CASSVAGDREKLFF. The CDR3 region has the DNA TGTGCCAGCAGCGTAGCGGGGGACAGGGAAAAACTGTTTTTT.

The gene calls are TRBV5-1 and TRBJ2-1, with D unresolved. V lost 3 bases, J lost 7 bases, and 5 bases lay in between. The CDR3 is 11 amino acids. The V gene's germline CDR1 is SGHRS and CDR2 YFSETQ. CDR3 sequence: CASSSENEQFF. In DNA, the CDR3 is TGCGCCAGCAGCTCGGAGAATGAGCAGTTCTTC.

Worth noting for this clone: A read error may produce the germline difference seen at one junction end. The V call is TRBV5-3, the J call TRBJ1-5, with D possibly TRBD1 on 6 matching bases. TRBV5-3 qualifies as an ORF whose function is uncertain. CDR3 length: 15 residues. The CDR3 protein is CARIKDDRNNQSQHF. For the CDR3, the DNA is TGTGCCAGAATCAAGGACGACAGGAACAATCAGTCCCAGCATTTT.

This chain connects TRBV6-1 to TRBJ2-1; D perhaps matches TRBD2 (5 bases). Trimming stripped 6 bases from V and 4 bases from J, with 16 bases between. The CDR3 is 15 amino acids. Germline V gene lookup returns CDR1 MNHNS and CDR2 SASEGT. The CDR3 region is CASRGWRADYNEQFF. CDR3 DNA: TGTGCCAGCAGGGGGTGGCGGGCGGATTACAATGAGCAGTTCTTC.

The rearrangement links TRBV18 to TRBJ1-5; D perhaps matches TRBD1 (5 bases). The length of the CDR3 is 16 residues. With 6 bases removed from V and 0 bases from J, the gap between germline ends came to 15 bases. Germline V CDR1 and CDR2: KGHSH, LQKENI. For the CDR3, the DNA is TGTGCCAGCTCCCCGATGGGGGAGGGTAGCAATCAGCCCCAGCATTTT. Its translation is CASSPMGEGSNQPQHF.

This clone was recorded only once. The J gene is TRBJ2-3, the V gene TRBV9; possible D gene TRBD1, 6 bases. The germline gives CDR1 SGDLS, CDR2 YYNGEE. V was clipped by 7 bases and J by 1 base, with 10 bases between them. This CDR3 contains 13 residues. This CDR3 is CASSKGGTDTQYF. The CDR3 DNA sequence: TGTGCCAGCTCCAAGGGGGGCACAGATACGCAGTATTTT. The variable domain in full, completed from reference TRBV9 and TRBJ2-3, reads DSGVTQTPKHLITATGQRVTLRCSPRSGDLSVYWYQQSLDQGLQFLIQYYNGEERAKGNILERFSAQQFPDLHSELNLSSLELGDSALYFCASSKGGTDTQYFGPGTRLTVL.

This clone showed up just once. This rearrangement joins TRBV19 to TRBJ1-4, with a weak D call TRBD1 (6 bases). The V end lost 6 bases, the J end lost 1 base, and 15 bases lay between the germline ends. Germline assignment: CDR1 LNHDA and CDR2 SQIVND (reference sequence). The CDR3 loop spans 16 amino acids. Here the CDR3 reads CASRFGGRRTNEKLFF. CDR3 coding DNA: TGTGCCAGTAGATTCGGGGGGCGCAGAACTAATGAAAAACTGTTTTTT.

The chain links TRBV4-1 to TRBJ2-6; 7 bases agree with TRBD1. CDR3 length: 17 amino acids. Unmatched junction bases numbered 3, after V lost 1 base and J lost 0 bases. Germline CDR1 is MGHRA and CDR2 is YSYEKL. The CDR3 loop reads CASSQGTGLSGANVLTF. The CDR3 nucleotides read TGCGCCAGCAGCCAAGGGACAGGTCTCTCTGGGGCCAACGTCCTGACTTTC.

The chain combines TRBV18 with TRBJ2-6, with 7 positions matching TRBD1. Trimming cost V 1 base and J 0 bases; bases outside gene matches: 3. This CDR3 has 17 amino acids. Germline CDR1 reads KGHSH; CDR2 reads LQKENI. DNA of the CDR3: TGTGCCAGCTCACCACAGGGGGCAAGCTCTGGGGCCAACGTCCTGACTTTC. This gives the protein CASSPQGASSGANVLTF.

This clone was found once. The V and J genes are TRBV2 and TRBJ2-3; tentative D call: TRBD2 (7 bases). The germline V gene has CDR1 SNHLY and CDR2 FYNNEI. The CDR3 contains 14 residues. V lost 8 bases and J lost 4, with 16 bases in between. In DNA, the CDR3 is TGTGCCAGCCTGGGGGGGGCCGGGGCAGATACGCAGTATTTT. It codes for CASLGGAGADTQYF.

The CDR3 is CSATGLAPYNEQFF. The CDR3 nucleotides read TGCAGCGCGACGGGACTAGCCCCCTACAATGAGCAGTTCTTC. This sequence joins TRBV29-1 and TRBJ2-1; 9 bases are shared with TRBD2. This CDR3 is 14 amino acids long. Trimming took 7 bases from V and 2 from J; bases not matched to a gene: 6. Germline CDR1 is SQVTM and CDR2 is ANQGSEA.

This clone was observed a single time. The chain employs TRBV7-9 and TRBJ1-2; TRBD1 might be the D (6 bases). The CDR3 is 14 amino acids. The V and J ends lost 4 bases and 2 bases respectively, with 11 bases between them. Germline lookup yields CDR1 SEHNR and CDR2 FQNEAQ (reference sequence). The CDR3 DNA follows: TGTGCCAGCAGCTCGCAGGGGTTGAACTATGGCTACACCTTC. Translated, it gives CASSSQGLNYGYTF.

The DNA of the CDR3 is TGTGCCAGCAGAGCGGGTCCACAGTGGATCTACGAGCAGTACTTC. It codes for CASRAGPQWIYEQYF. The chain carries TRBV2 and TRBJ2-7, with TRBD2 as a possible D gene (6 bases). Trimming shortened V by 6 bases and J by 3 bases, and 18 bases separated the two germline ends. CDR1 is SNHLY, CDR2 FYNNEI, per germline. CDR3 size: 15 residues.

This clone was found once. The chain recombines TRBV6-5 with TRBJ2-3; 10 bases line up with TRBD1. This CDR3 has 16 residues. CDR1 is MNHEY and CDR2 is SVGAGI in the germline V gene. The junction had 4 bases not matched to a gene; V was cut back by 2 bases and J by 2 bases. The CDR3, as DNA: TGTGCCAGCAGTTACCTGGGACAGGGGCCCACAGATACGCAGTATTTT. It translates to CASSYLGQGPTDTQYF.

This clone was seen only once. The chain recombines TRBV4-1 with TRBJ2-1, with D perhaps matching TRBD1 (6 bases). Per the germline V gene, CDR1 is MGHRA and CDR2 is YSYEKL. V gave up 4 bases and J gave up 9 bases, with 16 bases separating them. This CDR3 spans 14 amino acids. The CDR3 here is CASSLTRQAGEQFF. The CDR3 nucleotides are TGCGCCAGCAGCCTAACACGACAGGCTGGTGAGCAGTTCTTC.

The chain employs TRBV4-2 and TRBJ2-7, with 9 bases that match TRBD1. The CDR3 runs to 15 residues. CDR1 is LGHNA, CDR2 YNFKEQ, per germline. Trimming removed 3 bases from V and 0 bases from J; junction bases left unmatched: 3. CDR3 bases: TGTGCCAGCAGCCATGAACAGGGGGCCTCCTACGAGCAGTACTTC. Translated: CASSHEQGASYEQYF.

This clone is a singleton in its sample. The genes are TRBV5-5 and TRBJ2-7; weak D call: TRBD2 (5 bases). Germline CDR1 reads SGHKS; CDR2 reads YYEKEE (reference sequence). The CDR3 has 12 amino acids. Trimming removed 4 bases from V and 5 bases from J, with 10 bases in between. The CDR3 sequence is CASSGRVNEQYF. CDR3 in DNA: TGTGCCAGCAGCGGGCGGGTCAACGAGCAGTACTTC.

The count of this clone is one. This chain links TRBV19 with TRBJ2-1; the D is unclear. Germline V lookup: CDR1 LNHDA, CDR2 SQIVND (reference sequence). This CDR3 comprises 17 residues. V was trimmed by 0 bases and J by 0 bases, leaving 12 bases between them. The CDR3 DNA reads TGTGCCAGTAGTATAGATTTCCCTTCGAGCTCCTACAATGAGCAGTTCTTC. Its protein is CASSIDFPSSSYNEQFF.

J is TRBJ2-3 and V is TRBV2; TRBD1 aligns across 7 bases. The CDR3 has 15 residues. In germline, CDR1 is SNHLY, CDR2 FYNNEI. J was trimmed by 2 bases and V by 6 bases; bases with no gene match: 8. CDR3 coding DNA: TGTGCCAGCAGAGGGGACGGGACAGTCACAGATACGCAGTATTTT. Translation: CASRGDGTVTDTQYF.

J is TRBJ1-5 and V is TRBV7-8; TRBD1 aligns across 8 bases. Per germline, CDR1 SGHVS and CDR2 FQNEAQ. The length of the CDR3 is 15 residues. With V trimmed by 4 bases and J by 4 bases, 6 bases remained unmatched. DNA for the CDR3: TGTGCCAGCAGCTACGGACAGGGTGGGAATCAGCCCCAGCATTTT. Translation gives CASSYGQGGNQPQHF.

The chain employs TRBV19 and TRBJ1-6, with TRBD1 matching over 7 bases. There are 13 residues in the CDR3. Germline assignment: CDR1 LNHDA and CDR2 SQIVND (reference sequence). J gave up 5 bases and V 9 bases, and 4 bases lay outside the gene matches. CDR3 bases: TGTGCCAGCCGGGACAGAGATAATTCACCCCTCCACTTT. It codes for CASRDRDNSPLHF.

The V and J genes are TRBV9 and TRBJ1-6; D may be TRBD1 (6 bases). This CDR3 contains 15 residues. The germline V gene has CDR1 SGDLS and CDR2 YYNGEE. V dropped 0 bases and J dropped 9 bases, with 13 bases sitting between them. The CDR3 sequence: CASSVEQGGGSPLHF. DNA for the CDR3: TGTGCCAGCAGCGTAGAACAGGGTGGCGGTTCACCCCTCCACTTT.

V usage is TRBV18 and J usage is TRBJ1-5, with D perhaps TRBD1 (6 bases). CDR1 is KGHSH, CDR2 LQKENI, per germline. The CDR3 is 15 residues long. V was shortened by 4 bases and J by 7 bases, with 17 bases between the two germline ends. The CDR3: CASSLSGNRVQPQHF. The CDR3 DNA is TGTGCCAGCTCACTGAGTGGCAACAGGGTACAGCCCCAGCATTTT.

The chain recombines TRBV18 with TRBJ1-2; tentatively, D is TRBD1 (5 bases). Looked up from germline, CDR1 is KGHSH and CDR2 is LQKENI. The CDR3 contains 14 residues. Trimming removed 3 bases from V and 6 bases from J, with 14 bases in between. CDR3: CASSPGQGLDGYTF. CDR3 bases: TGTGCCAGCTCACCTGGGCAGGGATTGGATGGCTACACCTTC.

The chain is built from TRBV6-5 and TRBJ2-7, with 8 bases identical to TRBD2. The CDR3 has 14 amino acids. V shed 2 bases and J 3 bases; nucleotides not matched to a gene: 3. Looked up from germline, CDR1 is MNHEY and CDR2 is SVGAGI. CDR3 in DNA: TGTGCCAGCAGTTACGGACTAGCTCACTACGAGCAGTACTTC. This sequence encodes CASSYGLAHYEQYF.

The rearrangement joins TRBV18 to TRBJ2-1, with TRBD1 matching 7 bases. V dropped 3 bases and J dropped 8; count of bases not matched to a gene: 4. Germline V gene lookup returns CDR1 KGHSH and CDR2 LQKENI. This CDR3 has 13 amino acids. In DNA, the CDR3 is TGTGCCAGCTCACCTCCAGGGGGTGATGAGCAGTTCTTC. Translating it yields CASSPPGGDEQFF.

The V gene is TRBV19, the J gene TRBJ1-3, with TRBD1 as a possible D gene (5 bases). This CDR3 contains 14 residues. The germline V gene encodes CDR1 LNHDA and CDR2 SQIVND (reference sequence). The germline V and J ends were trimmed by 7 bases and 4 bases, with 14 bases remaining between them. CDR3 nucleotide sequence: TGTGCCAGTACCGCGGCCGGGGGGGGAAACACCATATATTTT. It specifies CASTAAGGGNTIYF.